This T cell receptor beta chain is from a study of response to subunit inactivated influenza vaccine. Regarding the study as a whole: Each seasonal flu vaccination may recruit only limited new T cells, authors suggested.

The CDR3 is made up of 13 amino acids. Deletions cut 8 bases from V and 3 bases from J, with 13 bases between. CDR1 ENHRY and CDR2 SYGVKD come from the germline V gene. This clonotype has a handful of counts. Its antigen is still unknown. TCRdb re-called the RT-PCR reads with MiXCR, one entry per CDR3 protein. The table has 500,000 to 550,000 distinct CDR3 sequences, roughly 7.9% seen once. Sequenced here: PBMCs from blood, sampled around 2 years after vaccination. The TCR originated in a man between 50 and 69 years old who received an inactivated influenza vaccine. The chain recombines TRBV10-3 with TRBJ2-5; D gene unclear. In DNA, the CDR3 is TGTGCCATCTCCGGCAGTGTAGAAGAGACCCAGTACTTC. It is translated as CAISGSVEETQYF.